The clone carrying this TCR beta chain was recorded many times. What it recognizes is unknown. These data are taken from a study of T-cell reconstitution after alpha-beta-depleted transplantation in children. Study results and caveats: Newly produced T cells mostly accounted for T-cell counts and diversity one year post-transplant.

Unique molecular identifiers were incorporated into the prepared TCRbeta library. TCRdb used MiXCR to reprocess the PCR reads, holding one entry per CDR3 protein. This sample carries about 290,000 distinct CDR3 sequences, about 7.3% of them seen once, and the ten largest clones take approximately 9.1%. The clonotype originates from a female patient aged 2-10 years who had a stem cell transplant for Fanconi anemia, so the T cells may come from the graft donor. The specimen comprised peripheral blood, sampled 360 days after TCRalphabeta/CD19-depleted stem cell transplant.

CDR3 bases: TGTGCCAGCACTTTTGTACAGGCTTGGGCTTTCTTT. It is translated as CASTFVQAWAFF. This rearrangement joins TRBV7-2 to TRBJ1-1, with D maybe TRBD1 (5 bases). Per the germline V gene, CDR1 is SGHTA and CDR2 is FQGNSA. V was pared by 7 bases and J by 11 bases, with 17 bases between. CDR3 length: 12 amino acids.